The 11 T cell receptor beta chains below were found in one sample sequenced in a study of CD8 T cells in Susac syndrome. Random hexamers served to reverse transcribe roughly 0.45 to 1 ug RNA. MiXCR was run by TCRdb on the immunoSEQ multiplex PCR reads, yielding one entry per CDR3 protein. This sample has some 260,000 distinct CDR3 sequences, with around 84% found just once. Specimen: CD8+ T cells from PBMCs. The receptors were sampled from a human donor with multiple sclerosis.

V is TRBV25-1 and J is TRBJ2-1; 13 bases map to TRBD2. This CDR3 contains 17 residues. Germline V gives CDR1 MGHDK, CDR2 SYGVNS. V was pared by 2 bases and J by 5 bases, with 6 bases of the junction left unmatched. The CDR3 coding sequence is TGTGCCAGCAGTGAAGGACTAGCGGGAGTGGTGGACAATGAGCAGTTCTTC. Translation gives CASSEGLAGVVDNEQFF.

The chain links TRBV4-2 to TRBJ2-7, with D possibly matching TRBD2 (5 bases). Germline CDR1 LGHNA, CDR2 YNFKEQ. The CDR3 length is 13 residues. Trimming took 4 bases from V and 6 from J, leaving 13 bases between them. This CDR3 is CASSREGEREQYF. The CDR3 DNA reads as TGTGCCAGCAGCCGAGAGGGTGAGCGCGAGCAGTACTTC.

The CDR3 loop reads CASSVTSGVNNEQFF. The CDR3 DNA is TGTGCCAGCAGTGTGACTAGCGGGGTTAACAATGAGCAGTTCTTC. The rearrangement uses TRBV6-1 and TRBJ2-1, with 11 nucleotides matching TRBD2. The CDR3 consists of 15 residues. CDR1 MNHNS and CDR2 SASEGT come from the germline V gene. J lost 5 bases, V lost 4 bases, and 4 bases had no gene match.

The chain employs TRBV9 and TRBJ2-1, with a possible D match to TRBD2 (6 bases). The CDR3 sequence is 22 residues long. V dropped 0 bases and J dropped 0 bases, with 28 bases sitting between them. Germline CDR1 and CDR2: SGDLS and YYNGEE. CDR3 nucleotide sequence: TGTGCCAGCAGCGTAGGGCCCACACTAGCTTCCGGTGCTTCGAGCTCCTACAATGAGCAGTTCTTC. Protein: CASSVGPTLASGASSSYNEQFF. Based on the CDR3 plus reference TRBV9 and TRBJ2-1, the full variable domain is DSGVTQTPKHLITATGQRVTLRCSPRSGDLSVYWYQQSLDQGLQFLIQYYNGEERAKGNILERFSAQQFPDLHSELNLSSLELGDSALYFCASSVGPTLASGASSSYNEQFFGPGTRLTVL.

The sample holds a few counts of this clonotype. The rearrangement links TRBV13 to TRBJ2-2, with D uncertain. The V gene's germline CDR1 is PRHDT and CDR2 FYEKMQ (reference sequence). Trimming stripped 0 bases from V and 6 bases from J, with 5 bases between. The CDR3 covers 13 residues. The CDR3 sequence is CASSLGLPGELFF. The DNA for the CDR3 is TGTGCCAGCAGCTTAGGCCTCCCCGGGGAGCTGTTTTTT.

V is TRBV9 and J is TRBJ2-2; D remains ambiguous. This CDR3 region has 15 residues. The ends were cut back, 2 bases at V and 7 bases at J, with 15 bases in the middle. The V gene's germline CDR1 is SGDLS and CDR2 YYNGEE. CDR3 residues: CASSVSGSGSGELFF. CDR3 nucleotides: TGTGCCAGCAGCGTTTCCGGGTCAGGCAGCGGGGAGCTGTTTTTT.

The chain has TRBV29-1 and TRBJ2-2; no reliable D call. The CDR3 loop spans 15 amino acids. Germline V CDR1 and CDR2: SQVTM, ANQGSEA. The V gene lost 3 bases and the J gene lost 4 bases, with 15 bases spanning the gap. CDR3 bases: TGCAGCGTTGAGAATCCAGGTTGGAGCACCGGGGAGCTGTTTTTT. This translates into CSVENPGWSTGELFF.

The genes are TRBV28 and TRBJ2-7; 7 bases are a match to TRBD2. The CDR3 runs to 16 residues. With 10 bases clipped from V and 4 bases from J, the junction kept 19 bases outside the gene matches. The germline V gene has CDR1 MDHEN and CDR2 SYDVKM. CDR3: CATSSGASGEWYEQYF. CDR3 coding DNA: TGTGCCACCAGCTCCGGAGCTAGCGGAGAATGGTACGAGCAGTACTTC. Drawing the rest from reference TRBV28 and TRBJ2-7, the complete variable domain is DVKVTQSSRYLVKRTGEKVFLECVQDMDHENMFWYRQDPGLGLRLIYFSYDVKMKEKGDIPEGYSVSREKKERFSLILESASTNQTSMYLCATSSGASGEWYEQYFGPGTRLTVT.

V and J are TRBV7-9 and TRBJ2-7, with D perhaps matching TRBD1 (7 bases). CDR1 is SEHNR and CDR2 is FQNEAQ in the germline V gene (reference sequence). The CDR3 runs 16 residues. Trimming stripped 5 bases from V and 3 bases from J, with 20 bases between. The CDR3 region is CASSPLEGTEFYEQYF. The CDR3 DNA sequence: TGTGCCAGCAGCCCCCTGGAGGGGACAGAGTTCTACGAGCAGTACTTC.

Worth noting for this clonotype: The junction does not match germline at one end; this may be a read error. The chain couples TRBV9 to TRBJ2-7; D might be TRBD1 or TRBD2, each matching 5 bases. The germline CDR1 and CDR2 sequences are SGDLS and YYNGEE. The CDR3 has 13 amino acids. The CDR3, as DNA: TGTGCCGGCAGCGTAGGGGACGGTTACGAGCAGTACTTC. This gives the protein CAGSVGDGYEQYF.

The genes are TRBV7-9 and TRBJ2-3; D is perhaps TRBD2 (6 bases). The CDR3 totals 16 residues. Trimming left V 5 bases short and J 6 bases short, with 21 bases between. CDR1 and CDR2 from the germline V gene are SEHNR and FQNEAQ (reference sequence). Written as DNA, the CDR3 is TGTGCCAGCAGCCCACCCGTAGGCGGGGCCTGGGATACGCAGTATTTT. Protein sequence: CASSPPVGGAWDTQYF.